This passage covers 2 T cell receptor beta chains from one sample sequenced in a study of blood T cell repertoires in COVID-19. Here immunoSEQ multiplex PCR was the method, and the copy in TCRdb shows in-frame clones only, minus some. Here the sample spans 350,000 or so clones, over 85% being singletons. The sequencing sample was made of peripheral blood. These TCRs come from a woman aged 60-75 years with COVID-19, enrolled during active disease.

This chain links TRBV3-1 (or the pseudogene TRBV3-2) with TRBJ2-3; 9 nucleotides align to TRBD2. The CDR3 is made up of 17 amino acids. V gave up 1 base and J gave up 2 bases; unmatched junction bases: 7. The V gene's germline CDR1 is LGHDT and CDR2 YNNKEL (reference sequence). The CDR3 coding sequence is TGTGCCAGCAGCCAAGCCCCGGCGGGGGGGCCCACAGATACGCAGTATTTT. This translates into CASSQAPAGGPTDTQYF.

The chain links TRBV12-5 to TRBJ1-3; 9 bases fit TRBD1. Germline V gene data show CDR1 as LGHNT and CDR2 as FRNRAP. V gave up 2 bases and J gave up 2 bases; unmatched junction bases: 10. The CDR3 is 18 amino acids. CDR3: CASGLQRTGELTGNTIYF. In DNA, the CDR3 is TGTGCTAGTGGTTTGCAAAGGACAGGGGAACTGACTGGAAACACCATATATTTT.